The 9 T cell receptor beta chains below come from one sample, sequenced in a study of T cell responses to AZD1222 COVID-19 vaccine. Profiled with immunoSEQ multiplex PCR; TCRdb holds only in-frame clones, not every one. The table records about 140,000 clones, approximately 85% of them present only once. The specimen comprised peripheral blood, sampled on day 0 of AZD1222 vaccination. The receptors originated from an adult in good health.

The chain couples TRBV7-9 to TRBJ1-3; a possible D gene is TRBD1 (6 bases). The germline V gene encodes CDR1 SEHNR and CDR2 FQNEAQ (reference sequence). V was pared by 2 bases and J by 4 bases, with 15 bases between. The CDR3 runs to 16 residues. The CDR3: CASSLKGDRAGNTIYF. The CDR3 bases are TGTGCCAGCAGCTTAAAGGGGGACCGCGCCGGAAACACCATATATTTT.

The V gene is TRBV29-1, the J gene TRBJ1-6; no definite D call. The CDR3 loop spans 13 amino acids. V lost 4 bases and J lost 4, with 8 bases in between. Germline V CDR1 and CDR2: SQVTM, ANQGSEA. The DNA for the CDR3 is TGCAGCGTTGGAGTCGATTATAATTCACCCCTCCACTTT. It encodes CSVGVDYNSPLHF. The full variable domain, in which reference TRBV29-1 and TRBJ1-6 provide the parts outside the CDR3, is SAVISQKPSRDICQRGTSLTIQCQVDSQVTMMFWYRQQPGQSLTLIATANQGSEATYESGFVIDKFPISRPNLTFSTLTVSNMSPEDSSIYLCSVGVDYNSPLHFGNGTRLTVT.

This CDR3 is CASAGGSDTQYF. The CDR3 DNA reads as TGCGCCAGCGCGGGGGGGTCAGATACGCAGTATTTT. V and J are TRBV10-1 and TRBJ2-3; 9 bases fit TRBD2. The CDR3 runs 12 residues. Germline values: CDR1 WNHNN, CDR2 SYGVQD (reference sequence). The ends lost 8 bases at V and 4 bases at J; junction bases unmatched: 1.

The chain is built from TRBV20-1 and TRBJ2-1; D is undetermined. The CDR3 is made up of 11 amino acids. The V gene lost 3 bases and the J gene lost 9 bases, with 9 bases spanning the gap. Germline V gene data show CDR1 as DFQATT and CDR2 as SNEGSKA (reference sequence). CDR3 amino acids: CSARFGREQFF. The CDR3 region has the DNA TGCAGTGCTAGGTTCGGGCGTGAGCAGTTCTTC.

The rearrangement links TRBV11-2 to TRBJ2-6, with TRBD1 matching over 8 bases. Trimming took 6 bases from V and 4 from J; bases not matched to a gene: 5. Per germline, CDR1 SGHAT and CDR2 FQNNGV. The CDR3 runs 15 residues. CDR3 nucleotide sequence: TGTGCCAGCAGTCCCAGGGGGCACGGGGCCAACGTCCTGACTTTC. Its translation is CASSPRGHGANVLTF.

The V and J genes are TRBV11-3 and TRBJ2-1; D call uncertain. Germline V lookup: CDR1 SGHNT, CDR2 YENEEA. The CDR3 sequence is 14 residues long. Between the trimmed V and J ends, which lost 1 base and 1 base, there was a span of 5 bases. CDR3 in amino acids: CASSLVPSYNEQFF. DNA of the CDR3: TGTGCCAGCAGCTTAGTTCCGTCCTACAATGAGCAGTTCTTC.

This clone was counted a few times. The rearrangement joins TRBV10-3 to TRBJ2-7; 7 nucleotides align to TRBD1. CDR3 length equals 14 residues. V lost 6 bases and J lost 6; bases outside the gene matches: 11. Per germline, CDR1 ENHRY and CDR2 SYGVKD. CDR3 region: CAIRAGTASREQYF. CDR3 nucleotides: TGTGCCATCAGAGCCGGGACAGCCAGTCGCGAGCAGTACTTC.

This clone has a handful of counts. The rearrangement uses TRBV7-9 and TRBJ2-7; D might be TRBD1 (6 bases). There are 15 residues in the CDR3. CDR1 and CDR2 (germline): SEHNR, FQNEAQ (reference sequence). V was cut by 5 bases and J by 1 base, with 15 bases left in between. The CDR3 reads CASSPPQGGSYEQYF. For the CDR3, the DNA is TGTGCCAGCAGCCCACCGCAAGGGGGTTCCTACGAGCAGTACTTC.

The chain joins TRBV3-1 (or the pseudogene TRBV3-2) to TRBJ2-7; 12 bases map to TRBD2. CDR1 LGHDT and CDR2 YNNKEL come from the germline V gene (reference sequence). CDR3 length: 15 residues. The V and J ends lost 3 bases and 0 bases, in that order; junction bases with no gene match: 0. CDR3 in DNA: TGTGCCAGCAGCCAGGGACTAGCGGGCTCCTACGAGCAGTACTTC. This translates into CASSQGLAGSYEQYF.